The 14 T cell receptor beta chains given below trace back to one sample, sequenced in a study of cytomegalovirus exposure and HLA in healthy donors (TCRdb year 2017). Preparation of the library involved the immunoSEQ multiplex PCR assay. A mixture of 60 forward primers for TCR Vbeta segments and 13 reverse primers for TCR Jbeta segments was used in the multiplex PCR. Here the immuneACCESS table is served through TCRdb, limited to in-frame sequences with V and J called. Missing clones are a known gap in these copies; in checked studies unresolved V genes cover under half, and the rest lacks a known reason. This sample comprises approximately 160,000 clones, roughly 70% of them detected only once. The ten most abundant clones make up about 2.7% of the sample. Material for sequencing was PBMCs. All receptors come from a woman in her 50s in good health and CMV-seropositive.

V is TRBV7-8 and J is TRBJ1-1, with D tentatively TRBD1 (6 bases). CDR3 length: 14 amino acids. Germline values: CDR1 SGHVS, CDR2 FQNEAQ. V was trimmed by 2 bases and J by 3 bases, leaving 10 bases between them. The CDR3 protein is CASSLTHRDTEAFF. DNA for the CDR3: TGTGCCAGCAGCTTAACACACAGGGACACTGAAGCTTTCTTT.

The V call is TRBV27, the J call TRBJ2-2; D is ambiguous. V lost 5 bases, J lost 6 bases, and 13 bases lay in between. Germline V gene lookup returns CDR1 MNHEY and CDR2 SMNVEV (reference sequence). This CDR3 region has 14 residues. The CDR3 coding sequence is TGTGCCAGCAGTCCACTGGTGTATGCCGGGGAGCTGTTTTTT. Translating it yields CASSPLVYAGELFF.

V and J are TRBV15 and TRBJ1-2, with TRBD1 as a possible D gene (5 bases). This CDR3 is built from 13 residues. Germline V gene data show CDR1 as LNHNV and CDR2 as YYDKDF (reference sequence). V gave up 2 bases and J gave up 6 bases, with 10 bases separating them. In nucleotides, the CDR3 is TGTGCCACCAGCAGACAGGGCGAAAATGGCTACACCTTC. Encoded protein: CATSRQGENGYTF.

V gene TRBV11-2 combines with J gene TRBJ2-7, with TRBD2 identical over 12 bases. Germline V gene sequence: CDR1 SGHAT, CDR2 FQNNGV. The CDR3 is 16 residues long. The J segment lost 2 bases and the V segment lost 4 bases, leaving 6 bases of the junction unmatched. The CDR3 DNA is TGTGCCAGCAGCTCCAGGACTAGCGGGGCCACCTACGAGCAGTACTTC. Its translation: CASSSRTSGATYEQYF. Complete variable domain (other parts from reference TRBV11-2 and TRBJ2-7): EAGVAQSPRYKIIEKRQSVAFWCNPISGHATLYWYQQILGQGPKLLIQFQNNGVVDDSQLPKDRFSAERLKGVDSTLKIQPAKLEDSAVYLCASSSRTSGATYEQYFGPGTRLTVT.

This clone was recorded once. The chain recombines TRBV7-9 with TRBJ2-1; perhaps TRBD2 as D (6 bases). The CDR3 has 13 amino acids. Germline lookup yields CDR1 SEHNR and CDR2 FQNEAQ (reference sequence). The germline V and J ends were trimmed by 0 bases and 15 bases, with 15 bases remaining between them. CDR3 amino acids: CASSLAGGRDPFF. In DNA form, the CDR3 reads TGTGCCAGCAGCTTAGCGGGGGGACGGGATCCGTTCTTC.

The CDR3 DNA follows: TGTGCCTGGAGGCAGGGGGGCGAAAAACTGTTTTTT. This codes for CAWRQGGEKLFF. V is TRBV30 and J is TRBJ1-4; the match to TRBD1 covers 7 bases. From germline, CDR1 is GTSNPN and CDR2 SVGIG (reference sequence). The CDR3 loop spans 12 amino acids. The V and J ends lost 3 bases and 8 bases, in that order; junction bases with no gene match: 3.

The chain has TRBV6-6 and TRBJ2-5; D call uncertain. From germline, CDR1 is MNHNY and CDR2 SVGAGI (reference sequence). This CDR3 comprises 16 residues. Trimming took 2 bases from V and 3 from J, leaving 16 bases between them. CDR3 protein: CASSYERGGLKETQYF. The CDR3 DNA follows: TGTGCCAGCAGTTACGAGCGAGGCGGCCTTAAAGAGACCCAGTACTTC.

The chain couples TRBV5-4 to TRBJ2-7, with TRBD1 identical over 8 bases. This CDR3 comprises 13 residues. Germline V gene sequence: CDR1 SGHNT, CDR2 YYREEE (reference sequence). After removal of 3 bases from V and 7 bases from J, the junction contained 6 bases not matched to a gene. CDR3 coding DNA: TGTGCCAGCAGCTGGACAGGGTCCTGGGAGCAGTACTTC. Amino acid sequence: CASSWTGSWEQYF. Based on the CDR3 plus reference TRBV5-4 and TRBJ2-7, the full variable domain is ETGVTQSPTHLIKTRGQQVTLRCSSQSGHNTVSWYQQALGQGPQFIFQYYREEENGRGNFPPRFSGLQFPNYSSELNVNALELDDSALYLCASSWTGSWEQYFGPGTRLTVT.

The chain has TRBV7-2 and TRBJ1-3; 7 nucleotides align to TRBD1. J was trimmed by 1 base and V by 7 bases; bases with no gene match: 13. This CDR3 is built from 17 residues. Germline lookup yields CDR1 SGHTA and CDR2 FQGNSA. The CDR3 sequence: CASTVPTGVGSGNTIYF. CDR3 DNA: TGTGCCAGCACCGTTCCTACAGGGGTTGGGTCTGGAAACACCATATATTTT.

The CDR3 bases are TGTGCCAGCAGCCCTGAGAGCGGGGAGAGCCAAGAGACCCAGTACTTC. This translates into CASSPESGESQETQYF. The chain carries TRBV9 and TRBJ2-5, with TRBD2 matching over 7 bases. The ends lost 4 bases at V and 1 base at J; junction bases unmatched: 10. This CDR3 is 16 amino acids long. Germline CDR1 reads SGDLS; CDR2 reads YYNGEE.

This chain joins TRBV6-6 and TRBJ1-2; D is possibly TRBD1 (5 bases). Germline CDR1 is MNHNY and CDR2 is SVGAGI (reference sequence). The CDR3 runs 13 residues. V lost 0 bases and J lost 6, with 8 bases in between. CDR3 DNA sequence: TGTGCCAGCAGTTACTCATCGGGGGATGGCTACACCTTC. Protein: CASSYSSGDGYTF.

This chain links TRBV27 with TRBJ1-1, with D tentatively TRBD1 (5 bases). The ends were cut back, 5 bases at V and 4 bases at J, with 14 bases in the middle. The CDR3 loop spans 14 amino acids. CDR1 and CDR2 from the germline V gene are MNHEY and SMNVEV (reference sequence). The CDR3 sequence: CASSPGGQGTEAFF. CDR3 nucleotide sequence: TGTGCCAGCAGTCCCGGCGGTCAGGGCACTGAAGCTTTCTTT.

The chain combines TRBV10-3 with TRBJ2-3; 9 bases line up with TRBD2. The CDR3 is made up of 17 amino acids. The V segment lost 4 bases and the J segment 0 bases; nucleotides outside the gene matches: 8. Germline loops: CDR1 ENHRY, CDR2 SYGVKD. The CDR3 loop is CAISGPTSGKSTDTQYF. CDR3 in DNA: TGTGCCATCAGTGGCCCGACTAGCGGAAAAAGCACAGATACGCAGTATTTT.

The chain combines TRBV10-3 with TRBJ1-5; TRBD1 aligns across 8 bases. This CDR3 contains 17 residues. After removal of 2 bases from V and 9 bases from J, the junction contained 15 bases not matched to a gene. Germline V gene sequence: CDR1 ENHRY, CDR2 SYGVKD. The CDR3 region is CAISEHREDRGPWPQHF. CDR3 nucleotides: TGTGCCATCAGTGAGCATCGGGAAGACAGGGGTCCCTGGCCCCAGCATTTT.